These 6 T cell receptor beta chains were sequenced from one sample in a study of shared clonotypes between healthy human individuals. Some clones are missing from TCRdb's copy, which holds only in-frame ones; the method was immunoSEQ multiplex PCR. The sample includes roughly 2.6 million clones, 85% to 95% of them seen just once. Sequencing was performed on naive CD4+ T cells sorted from blood. Documented subset: CD45RA+ positively selected. All receptors derive from a young man in good health.

This clone was observed once. Other DNA sequences from this sample encode an identical CDR3 as well. CDR3 protein: CASSYRTGELFF. The CDR3 nucleotides read TGTGCCAGCAGTTACAGAACCGGGGAGCTGTTTTTT. This chain uses TRBV6-5 with TRBJ2-2; unclear D gene. Trimming took off 2 bases at V and 5 bases at J, with 3 bases between the two ends. CDR3 size: 12 residues. Looked up from germline, CDR1 is MNHEY and CDR2 is SVGAGI.

The J gene is TRBJ2-5, the V gene TRBV5-1, with D hard to call. This CDR3 has 13 residues. Trimming cost V 2 bases and J 1 base, with 6 bases left between them. Germline V lookup: CDR1 SGHRS, CDR2 YFSETQ. The CDR3: CASSFLPQETQYF. The CDR3 DNA follows: TGCGCCAGCAGCTTTCTCCCCCAAGAGACCCAGTACTTC.

This clone was seen a few times. The chain uses TRBV28 and TRBJ1-5, with 9 bases lining up with TRBD1. CDR1 MDHEN and CDR2 SYDVKM come from the germline V gene. The CDR3 is 18 amino acids. J gave up 3 bases and V 1 base, and 10 bases lay outside the gene matches. CDR3 DNA: TGTGCCAGCAGTTTATTGACCGGGACAGGGTCCTTCAATCAGCCCCAGCATTTT. Protein product: CASSLLTGTGSFNQPQHF.

V usage is TRBV5-3 and J usage is TRBJ2-3; 7 nucleotides agree with TRBD2. TRBV5-3 is an ORF; its function is uncertain. CDR3 length: 15 amino acids. V was clipped by 0 bases and J by 3 bases; unmatched bases: 4. In nucleotides, the CDR3 is TGTGCCAGAAGCTTGGTCAGGGAGGGAACAGATACGCAGTATTTT. Encoded protein: CARSLVREGTDTQYF.

The V and J genes are TRBV5-1 and TRBJ1-2; tentatively, D is TRBD1 (5 bases). CDR3 length: 14 amino acids. Germline CDR1 is SGHRS and CDR2 is YFSETQ. The V gene lost 2 bases and the J gene lost 8 bases, with 16 bases spanning the gap. CDR3 sequence: CASSFEQPRGGYTF. CDR3 sequence (DNA): TGCGCCAGCAGCTTCGAGCAGCCAAGGGGAGGCTACACCTTC. Based on the CDR3 plus reference TRBV5-1 and TRBJ1-2, the full variable domain is KAGVTQTPRYLIKTRGQQVTLSCSPISGHRSVSWYQQTPGQGLQFLFEYFSETQRNKGNFPGRFSGRQFSNSRSEMNVSTLELGDSALYLCASSFEQPRGGYTFGSGTRLTVV.

Turning to this clone: The same CDR3 can be traced to other DNA sequences in this sample. V usage is TRBV5-1 and J usage is TRBJ1-6; tentatively, D is TRBD1 (5 bases). In germline, CDR1 is SGHRS, CDR2 YFSETQ. V was cut by 0 bases and J by 7 bases, with 8 bases left in between. The CDR3 has 14 amino acids. CDR3 bases: TGCGCCAGCAGCTTGGGAGACAGCAATTCACCCCTCCACTTT. Translating it yields CASSLGDSNSPLHF.